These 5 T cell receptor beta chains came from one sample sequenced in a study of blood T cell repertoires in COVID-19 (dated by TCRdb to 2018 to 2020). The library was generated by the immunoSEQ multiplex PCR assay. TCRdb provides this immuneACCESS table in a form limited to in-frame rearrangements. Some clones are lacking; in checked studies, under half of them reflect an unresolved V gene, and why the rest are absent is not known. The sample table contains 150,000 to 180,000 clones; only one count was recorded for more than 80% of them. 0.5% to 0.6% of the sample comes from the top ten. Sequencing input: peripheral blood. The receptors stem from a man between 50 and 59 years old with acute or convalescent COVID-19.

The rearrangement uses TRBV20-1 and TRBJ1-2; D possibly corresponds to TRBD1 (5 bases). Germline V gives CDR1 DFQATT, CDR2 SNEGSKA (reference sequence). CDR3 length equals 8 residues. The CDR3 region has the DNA TGCACCGGGGGAGGCTACACCTTC. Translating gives CTGGGYTF.

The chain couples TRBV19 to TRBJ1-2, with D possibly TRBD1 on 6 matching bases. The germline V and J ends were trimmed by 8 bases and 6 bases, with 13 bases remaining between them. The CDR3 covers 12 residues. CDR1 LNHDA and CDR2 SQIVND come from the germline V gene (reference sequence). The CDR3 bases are TGTGCCAGTTACAGGGAGGGGGATGGCTACACCTTC. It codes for CASYREGDGYTF. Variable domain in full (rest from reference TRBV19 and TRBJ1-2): DGGITQSPKYLFRKEGQNVTLSCEQNLNHDAMYWYRQDPGQGLRLIYYSQIVNDFQKGDIAEGYSVSREKKESFPLTVTSAQKNPTAFYLCASYREGDGYTFGSGTRLTVV.

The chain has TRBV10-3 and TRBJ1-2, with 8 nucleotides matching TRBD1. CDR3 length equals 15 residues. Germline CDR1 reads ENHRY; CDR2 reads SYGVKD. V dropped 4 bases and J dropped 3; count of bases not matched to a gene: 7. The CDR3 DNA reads TGTGCCATCAGTGGAGCAGGGGGCGCTGACTATGGCTACACCTTC. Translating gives CAISGAGGADYGYTF.

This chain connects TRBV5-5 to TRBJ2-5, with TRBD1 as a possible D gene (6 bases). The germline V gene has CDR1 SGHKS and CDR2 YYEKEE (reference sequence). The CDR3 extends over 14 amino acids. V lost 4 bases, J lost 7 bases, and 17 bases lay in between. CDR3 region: CASSPNQGLGTQYF. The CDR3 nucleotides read TGTGCCAGCAGCCCTAACCAGGGGTTAGGGACCCAGTACTTC.

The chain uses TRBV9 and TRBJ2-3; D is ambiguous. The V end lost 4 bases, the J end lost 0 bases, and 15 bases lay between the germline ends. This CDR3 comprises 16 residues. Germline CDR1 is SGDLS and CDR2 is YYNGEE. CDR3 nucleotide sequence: TGTGCCAGCAGCCCGCCTACCGAGCAAAGCACAGATACGCAGTATTTT. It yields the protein CASSPPTEQSTDTQYF.